Below, one T cell receptor (beta chain) is given with its context. Its antigen is not known. The source of the sample is a study of cytomegalovirus exposure and HLA in healthy donors. Broader study findings: Cytomegalovirus-associated TCR beta chains were listed, numbering 150 to 200.

Sequencing used immunoSEQ multiplex PCR; TCRdb keeps in-frame clones, though not all of them. The data contain about 73,000 clones, approximately 94% of them singletons. The source of this sequence is a woman between 18 and 29 years old in good health and CMV-seropositive. The sample was PBMCs.

The CDR3 loop is CASTAGEAFF. The CDR3 nucleotides read TGTGCCTCCACCGCAGGGGAAGCTTTCTTT. V is TRBV7-9 and J is TRBJ1-1, with D perhaps TRBD1 (5 bases). The V end lost 11 bases, the J end lost 8 bases, and 12 bases lay between the germline ends. CDR1 is SEHNR and CDR2 is FQNEAQ in the germline V gene (reference sequence). This CDR3 has 10 amino acids.